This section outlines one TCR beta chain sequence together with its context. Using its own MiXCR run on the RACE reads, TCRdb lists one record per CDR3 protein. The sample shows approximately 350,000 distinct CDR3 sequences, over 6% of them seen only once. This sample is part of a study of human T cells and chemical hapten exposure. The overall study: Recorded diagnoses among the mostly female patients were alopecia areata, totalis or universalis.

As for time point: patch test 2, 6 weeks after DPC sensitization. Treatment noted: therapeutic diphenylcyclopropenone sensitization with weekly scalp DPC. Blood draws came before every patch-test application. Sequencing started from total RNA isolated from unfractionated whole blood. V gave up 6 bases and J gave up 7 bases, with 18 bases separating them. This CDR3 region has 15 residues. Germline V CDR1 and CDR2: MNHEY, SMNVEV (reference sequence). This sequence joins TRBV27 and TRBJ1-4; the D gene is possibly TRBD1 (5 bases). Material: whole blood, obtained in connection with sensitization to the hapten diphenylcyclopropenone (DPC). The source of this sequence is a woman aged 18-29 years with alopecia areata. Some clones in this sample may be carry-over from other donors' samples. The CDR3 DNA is TGTGCCAGCAGACCCCAGGGAGGGAGGGGTGAAAAACTGTTTTTT. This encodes CASRPQGGRGEKLFF. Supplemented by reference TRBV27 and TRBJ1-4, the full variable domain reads EAQVTQNPRYLITVTGKKLTVTCSQNMNHEYMSWYRQDPGLGLRQIYYSMNVEVTDKGDVPEGYKVSRKEKRNFPLILESPSPNQTSLYFCASRPQGGRGEKLFFGSGTQLSVL.